One and the same sample provided the 12 T cell receptor beta chains below, sequenced in a study of CD8 T cells in Susac syndrome. The RNA input was about 0.5 to 1 ug, and it was reverse transcribed with random hexamers. MiXCR, applied by TCRdb to the immunoSEQ multiplex PCR reads, yields one record per CDR3 protein. The table shows about 250,000 distinct CDR3 sequences, with 90% to 95% occurring only once. Sequencing was done on a sample of CD4+ T cells from PBMCs. The receptors here all came from a human donor with multiple sclerosis.

This chain uses TRBV4-2 with TRBJ2-3; D is unclear. Germline values: CDR1 LGHNA, CDR2 YNFKEQ. CDR3 size: 13 residues. Trimming pared 4 bases from V and 5 bases from J, leaving 10 bases between. In nucleotides, the CDR3 is TGTGCCAGCAGCCCTTACTCCCGAGATACGCAGTATTTT. Its protein product is CASSPYSRDTQYF.

The rearrangement uses TRBV5-5 and TRBJ1-1; unclear D gene. Germline lookup yields CDR1 SGHKS and CDR2 YYEKEE (reference sequence). There are 15 residues in the CDR3. Between the trimmed V and J ends, which lost 2 bases and 2 bases, there was a span of 13 bases. The CDR3 loop reads CASSFTREINTEAFF. As DNA, the CDR3 is TGTGCCAGCAGCTTCACCCGGGAAATTAACACTGAAGCTTTCTTT.

This chain joins TRBV30 and TRBJ1-5; unclear D gene. V shed 4 bases and J shed 0 bases, with 13 bases lying between them. Germline V gives CDR1 GTSNPN, CDR2 SVGIG (reference sequence). The CDR3 has 15 residues. CDR3 sequence: CAWNQGRVSNQPQHF. CDR3 bases: TGTGCCTGGAATCAAGGGAGGGTTAGCAATCAGCCCCAGCATTTT.

V is TRBV4-1 and J is TRBJ1-2; maybe TRBD1 (6 bases). Trimming cost V 4 bases and J 6 bases, with 12 bases left between them. The CDR3 totals 13 residues. Germline values: CDR1 MGHRA, CDR2 YSYEKL. CDR3 DNA: TGCGCCAGCAGCCCTCAGGGGTTCGATGGCTACACCTTC. It yields the protein CASSPQGFDGYTF.

V and J are TRBV19 and TRBJ1-3; no firm D call. The V and J ends lost 7 bases and 0 bases respectively, with 19 bases between them. Germline-derived CDR1 and CDR2 are LNHDA and SQIVND (reference sequence). The CDR3 spans 17 residues. In nucleotides, the CDR3 is TGTGCCAGTAAAGGTAACGCGGGCCTCCGCTCTGGAAACACCATATATTTT. Protein: CASKGNAGLRSGNTIYF.

J is TRBJ2-7 and V is TRBV3-1, with 7 nucleotides matching TRBD2. This CDR3 is built from 17 residues. Germline-derived CDR1 and CDR2 are LGHDT and YNNKEL (reference sequence). The V segment lost 3 bases and the J segment 0 bases; nucleotides outside the gene matches: 11. CDR3 in amino acids: CASSHSSWAGDSYEQYF. The CDR3 DNA reads TGTGCCAGCAGCCACTCCTCGTGGGCGGGGGACTCCTACGAGCAGTACTTC.

The chain uses TRBV5-4 and TRBJ2-5; weak D call: TRBD1 (6 bases). The CDR3 is 13 residues long. Germline V CDR1 and CDR2: SGHNT, YYREEE (reference sequence). The V gene lost 3 bases and the J gene lost 5 bases, with 11 bases spanning the gap. CDR3 sequence (DNA): TGTGCCAGCAGCTGGGGGCTCCGGGAGACCCAGTACTTC. Translated, it gives CASSWGLRETQYF.

The V and J genes are TRBV18 and TRBJ1-2, with 7 bases lining up with TRBD1. Trimming at V came to 4 bases and at J to 6 bases, leaving 8 bases not matched to a gene. The length of the CDR3 is 14 residues. In germline, CDR1 is KGHSH, CDR2 LQKENI. CDR3 residues: CASSRPEGADGYTF. The CDR3 DNA is TGTGCCAGCTCACGTCCAGAGGGGGCGGATGGCTACACCTTC.

The rearrangement links TRBV7-2 to TRBJ1-3, with D maybe TRBD1 (6 bases). Germline V gene sequence: CDR1 SGHTA, CDR2 FQGNSA. V was shortened by 5 bases and J by 0 bases, with 14 bases between the two germline ends. The CDR3 contains 16 residues. In nucleotides, the CDR3 is TGTGCCAGCAGCGGATTATCCAGGGGCTCTGGAAACACCATATATTTT. This codes for CASSGLSRGSGNTIYF.

The gene calls are TRBV6-5 and TRBJ1-2, with 10 bases lining up with TRBD1. Germline V gene data show CDR1 as MNHEY and CDR2 as SVGAGI. The CDR3 extends over 14 amino acids. V trimming: 0 bases; J trimming: 8 bases; junction bases outside the gene matches: 3. The DNA for the CDR3 is TGTGCCAGCAGTTACTCCGGGACAGGGGAAGGCTACACCTTC. Its protein product is CASSYSGTGEGYTF.

V gene TRBV7-9 combines with J gene TRBJ1-2; a weak D match, TRBD1 (5 bases). The V gene lost 0 bases and the J gene lost 7 bases, with 12 bases spanning the gap. The V gene's germline CDR1 is SEHNR and CDR2 FQNEAQ (reference sequence). The CDR3 spans 14 residues. CDR3 in DNA: TGTGCCAGCAGCTTAGCCCCCGGGGCAAGTGGCTACACCTTC. This translates into CASSLAPGASGYTF.

The chain carries TRBV4-1 and TRBJ2-1; weak D call: TRBD2 (6 bases). The CDR3 loop spans 14 amino acids. Germline lookup yields CDR1 MGHRA and CDR2 YSYEKL. V was pared by 3 bases and J by 10 bases, with 16 bases between. This chain's CDR3 is CASSQDPLAGEQFF. The CDR3 DNA reads TGCGCCAGCAGCCAGGATCCTCTTGCGGGAGAGCAGTTCTTC.